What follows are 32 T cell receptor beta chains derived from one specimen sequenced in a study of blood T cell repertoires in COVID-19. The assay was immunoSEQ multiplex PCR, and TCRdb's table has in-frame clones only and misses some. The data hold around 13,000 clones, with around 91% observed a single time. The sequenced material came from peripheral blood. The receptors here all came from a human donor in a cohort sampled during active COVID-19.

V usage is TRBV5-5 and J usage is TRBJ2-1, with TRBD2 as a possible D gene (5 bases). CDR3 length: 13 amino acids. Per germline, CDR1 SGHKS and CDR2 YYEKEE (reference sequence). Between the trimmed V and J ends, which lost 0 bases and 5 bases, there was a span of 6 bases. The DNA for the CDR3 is TGTGCCAGCAGCTTGGTCGGGGACAATGAGCAGTTCTTC. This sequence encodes CASSLVGDNEQFF.

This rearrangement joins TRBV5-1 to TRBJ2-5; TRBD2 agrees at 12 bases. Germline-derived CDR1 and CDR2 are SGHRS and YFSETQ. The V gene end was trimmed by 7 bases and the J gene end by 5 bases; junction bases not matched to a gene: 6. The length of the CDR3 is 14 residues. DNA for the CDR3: TGCGCCAGCGTTTCGGGACTAGCGGGTGAGACCCAGTACTTC. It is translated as CASVSGLAGETQYF. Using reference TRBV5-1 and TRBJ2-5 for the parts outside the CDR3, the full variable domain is KAGVTQTPRYLIKTRGQQVTLSCSPISGHRSVSWYQQTPGQGLQFLFEYFSETQRNKGNFPGRFSGRQFSNSRSEMNVSTLELGDSALYLCASVSGLAGETQYFGPGTRLLVL.

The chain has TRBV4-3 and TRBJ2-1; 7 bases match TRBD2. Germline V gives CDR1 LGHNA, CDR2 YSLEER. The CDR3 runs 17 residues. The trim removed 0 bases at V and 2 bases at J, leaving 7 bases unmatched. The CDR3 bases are TGCGCCAGCAGCCAAGAAAGAAGCGGGGCCGCCTACAATGAGCAGTTCTTC. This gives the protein CASSQERSGAAYNEQFF.

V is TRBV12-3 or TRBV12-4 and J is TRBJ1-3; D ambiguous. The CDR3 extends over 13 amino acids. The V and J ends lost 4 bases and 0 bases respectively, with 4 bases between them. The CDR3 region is CASSSSSGNTIYF. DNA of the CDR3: TGTGCCAGCAGTTCGAGCTCTGGAAACACCATATATTTT.

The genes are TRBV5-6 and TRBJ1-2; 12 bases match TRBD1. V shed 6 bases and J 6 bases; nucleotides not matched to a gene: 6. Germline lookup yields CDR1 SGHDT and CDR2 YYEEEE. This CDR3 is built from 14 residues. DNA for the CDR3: TGTGCCAGCACCCTGGGACAGGGGGCAAATGGCTACACCTTC. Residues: CASTLGQGANGYTF.

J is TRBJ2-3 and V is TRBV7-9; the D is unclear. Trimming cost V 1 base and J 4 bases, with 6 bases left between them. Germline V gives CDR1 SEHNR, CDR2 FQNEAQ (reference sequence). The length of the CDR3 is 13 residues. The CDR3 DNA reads TGTGCCAGCAGCTTAGGGCCCCCAGATACGCAGTATTTT. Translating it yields CASSLGPPDTQYF.

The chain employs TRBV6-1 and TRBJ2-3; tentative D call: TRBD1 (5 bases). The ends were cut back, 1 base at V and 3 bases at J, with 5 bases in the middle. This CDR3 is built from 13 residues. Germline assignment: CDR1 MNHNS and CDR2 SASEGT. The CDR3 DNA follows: TGTGCCAGCAGTGAAGGGACAACAGATACGCAGTATTTT. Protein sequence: CASSEGTTDTQYF.

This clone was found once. This CDR3 is CASSQDERGDTDTQYF. The CDR3 DNA is TGTGCCAGCAGCCAAGATGAGCGGGGGGACACAGATACGCAGTATTTT. The rearrangement links TRBV3-1 (or the pseudogene TRBV3-2) to TRBJ2-3; TRBD2 matches 9 bases. Per the germline V gene, CDR1 is LGHDT and CDR2 is YNNKEL (reference sequence). The CDR3 consists of 16 residues. The trim removed 0 bases at V and 2 bases at J, leaving 3 bases unmatched.

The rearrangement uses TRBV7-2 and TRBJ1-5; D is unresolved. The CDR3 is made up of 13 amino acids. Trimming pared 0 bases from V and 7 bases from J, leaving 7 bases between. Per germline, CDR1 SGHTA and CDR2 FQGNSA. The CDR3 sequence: CASSLALYQPQHF. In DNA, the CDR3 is TGTGCCAGCAGCTTAGCGCTCTACCAGCCCCAGCATTTT.

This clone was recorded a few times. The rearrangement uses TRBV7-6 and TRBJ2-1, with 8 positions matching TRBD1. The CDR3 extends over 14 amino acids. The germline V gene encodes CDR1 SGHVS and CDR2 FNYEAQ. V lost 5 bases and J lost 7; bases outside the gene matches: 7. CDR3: CASSDRTGWNEQFF. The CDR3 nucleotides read TGTGCCAGCAGCGATAGGACAGGGTGGAATGAGCAGTTCTTC.

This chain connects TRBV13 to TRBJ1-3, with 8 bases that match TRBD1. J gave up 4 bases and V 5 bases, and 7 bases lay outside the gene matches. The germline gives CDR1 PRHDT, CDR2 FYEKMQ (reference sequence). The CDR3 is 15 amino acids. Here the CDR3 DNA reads TGTGCCAGCAGCAAACAGGGGGAGTGGGGAAACACCATATATTTT. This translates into CASSKQGEWGNTIYF.

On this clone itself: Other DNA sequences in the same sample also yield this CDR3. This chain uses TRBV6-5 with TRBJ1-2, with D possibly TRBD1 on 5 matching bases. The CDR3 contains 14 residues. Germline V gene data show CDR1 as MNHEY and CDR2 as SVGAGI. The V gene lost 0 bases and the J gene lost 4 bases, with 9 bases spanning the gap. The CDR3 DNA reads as TGTGCCAGCAGTTACTCGACGGGGGGCTATGGCTACACCTTC. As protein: CASSYSTGGYGYTF.

The CDR3 reads CASSLLAGGGYEQYF. CDR3 in DNA: TGTGCCAGCAGTTTACTAGCGGGAGGGGGCTACGAGCAGTACTTC. The chain couples TRBV28 to TRBJ2-7, with 12 bases that match TRBD2. The germline CDR1 and CDR2 sequences are MDHEN and SYDVKM. Germline trimming cut 2 bases from V and 3 bases from J; bases unmatched to any gene: 2. The CDR3 spans 15 residues.

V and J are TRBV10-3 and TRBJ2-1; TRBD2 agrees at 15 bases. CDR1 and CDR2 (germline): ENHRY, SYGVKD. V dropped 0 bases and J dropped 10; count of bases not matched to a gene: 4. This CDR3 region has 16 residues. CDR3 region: CAISESGLAGGPEQFF. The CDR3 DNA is TGTGCCATCAGTGAGTCCGGACTAGCGGGAGGGCCGGAGCAGTTCTTC.

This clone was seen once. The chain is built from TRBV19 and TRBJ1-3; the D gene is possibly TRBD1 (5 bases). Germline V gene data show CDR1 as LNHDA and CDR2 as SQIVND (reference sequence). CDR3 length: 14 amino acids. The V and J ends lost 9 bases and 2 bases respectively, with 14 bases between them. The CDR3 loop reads CASGSTGTGNTIYF. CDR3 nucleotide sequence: TGTGCCAGCGGGTCTACAGGCACTGGAAACACCATATATTTT. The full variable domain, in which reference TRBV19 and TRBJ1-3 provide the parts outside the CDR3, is DGGITQSPKYLFRKEGQNVTLSCEQNLNHDAMYWYRQDPGQGLRLIYYSQIVNDFQKGDIAEGYSVSREKKESFPLTVTSAQKNPTAFYLCASGSTGTGNTIYFGEGSWLTVV.

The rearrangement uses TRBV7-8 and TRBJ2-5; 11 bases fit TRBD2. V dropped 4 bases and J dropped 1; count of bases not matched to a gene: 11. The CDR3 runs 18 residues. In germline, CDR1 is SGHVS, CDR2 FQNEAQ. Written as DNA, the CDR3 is TGTGCCAGCAGCTATGGACCTCTAGCGGGGGGCCCCCAAGAGACCCAGTACTTC. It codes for CASSYGPLAGGPQETQYF.

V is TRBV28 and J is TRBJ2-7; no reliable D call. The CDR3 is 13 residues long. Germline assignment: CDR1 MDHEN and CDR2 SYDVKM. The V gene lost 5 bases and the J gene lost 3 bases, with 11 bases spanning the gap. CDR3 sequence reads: CASSNSGFYEQYF. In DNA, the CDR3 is TGTGCCAGCAGTAACTCAGGATTCTACGAGCAGTACTTC.

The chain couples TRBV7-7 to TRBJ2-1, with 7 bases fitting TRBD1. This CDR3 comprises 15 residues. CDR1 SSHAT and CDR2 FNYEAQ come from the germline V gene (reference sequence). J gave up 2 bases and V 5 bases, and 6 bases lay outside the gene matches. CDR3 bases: TGTGCCAGCAGCAATTCCGGGACAGCCTACAATGAGCAGTTCTTC. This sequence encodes CASSNSGTAYNEQFF.

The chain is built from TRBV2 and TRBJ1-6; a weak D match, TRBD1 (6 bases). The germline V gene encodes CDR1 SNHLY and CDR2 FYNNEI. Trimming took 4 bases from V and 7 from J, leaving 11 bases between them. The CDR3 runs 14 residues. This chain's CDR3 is CASSVGTPNSPLHF. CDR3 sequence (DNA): TGTGCCAGCAGTGTAGGGACACCCAATTCACCCCTCCACTTT.

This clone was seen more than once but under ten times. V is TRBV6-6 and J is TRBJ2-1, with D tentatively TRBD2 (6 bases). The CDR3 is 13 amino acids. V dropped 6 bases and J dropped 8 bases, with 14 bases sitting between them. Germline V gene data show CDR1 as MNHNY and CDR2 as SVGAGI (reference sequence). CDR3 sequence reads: CASSNYGRYEQFF. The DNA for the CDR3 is TGTGCCAGCAGCAACTATGGGAGGTATGAGCAGTTCTTC.

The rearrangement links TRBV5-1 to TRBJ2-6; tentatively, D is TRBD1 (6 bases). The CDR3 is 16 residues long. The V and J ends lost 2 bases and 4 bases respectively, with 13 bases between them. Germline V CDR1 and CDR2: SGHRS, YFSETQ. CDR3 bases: TGCGCCAGCAGCTTAACGGGGACATTAGGGGCCAACGTCCTGACTTTC. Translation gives CASSLTGTLGANVLTF. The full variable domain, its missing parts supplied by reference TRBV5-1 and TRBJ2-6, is KAGVTQTPRYLIKTRGQQVTLSCSPISGHRSVSWYQQTPGQGLQFLFEYFSETQRNKGNFPGRFSGRQFSNSRSEMNVSTLELGDSALYLCASSLTGTLGANVLTFGAGSRLTVL.

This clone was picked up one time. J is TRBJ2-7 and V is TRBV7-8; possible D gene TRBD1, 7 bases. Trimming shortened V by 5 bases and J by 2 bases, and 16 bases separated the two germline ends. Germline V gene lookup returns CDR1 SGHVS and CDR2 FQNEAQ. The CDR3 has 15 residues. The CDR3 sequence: CASSPRQGGTYEQYF. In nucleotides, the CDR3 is TGTGCCAGCAGCCCCCGACAGGGAGGCACCTACGAGCAGTACTTC.

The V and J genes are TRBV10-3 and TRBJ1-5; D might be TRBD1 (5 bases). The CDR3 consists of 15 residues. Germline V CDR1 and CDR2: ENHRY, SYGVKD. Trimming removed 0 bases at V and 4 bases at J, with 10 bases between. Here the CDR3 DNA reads TGTGCCATCAGTGAGTCAGAGACAGAGAATCAGCCCCAGCATTTT. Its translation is CAISESETENQPQHF.

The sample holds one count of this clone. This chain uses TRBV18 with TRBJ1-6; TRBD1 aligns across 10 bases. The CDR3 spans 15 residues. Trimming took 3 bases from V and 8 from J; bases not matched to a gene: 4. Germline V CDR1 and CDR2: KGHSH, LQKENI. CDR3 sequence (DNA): TGTGCCAGCTCACCTTTGGACAGGGGGGATTCACCCCTCCACTTT. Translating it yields CASSPLDRGDSPLHF.

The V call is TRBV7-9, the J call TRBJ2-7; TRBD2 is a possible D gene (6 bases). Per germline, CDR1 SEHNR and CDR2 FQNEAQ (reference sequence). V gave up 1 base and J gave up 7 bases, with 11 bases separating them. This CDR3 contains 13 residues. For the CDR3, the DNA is TGTGCCAGCAGCTTAGTCGAAGCGGGTGAGCAGTACTTC. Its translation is CASSLVEAGEQYF.

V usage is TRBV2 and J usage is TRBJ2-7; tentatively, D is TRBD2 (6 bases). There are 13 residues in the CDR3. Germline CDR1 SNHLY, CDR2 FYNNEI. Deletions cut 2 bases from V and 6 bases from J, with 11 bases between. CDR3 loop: CASSEFGTAEQYF. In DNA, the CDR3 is TGTGCCAGCAGTGAATTTGGGACTGCCGAGCAGTACTTC.

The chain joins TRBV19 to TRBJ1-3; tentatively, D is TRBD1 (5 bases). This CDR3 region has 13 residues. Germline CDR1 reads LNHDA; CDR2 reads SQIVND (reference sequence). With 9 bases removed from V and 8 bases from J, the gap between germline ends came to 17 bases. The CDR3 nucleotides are TGTGCCAGCGCAGGGTGGGTCGTGGACACCATATATTTT. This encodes CASAGWVVDTIYF.

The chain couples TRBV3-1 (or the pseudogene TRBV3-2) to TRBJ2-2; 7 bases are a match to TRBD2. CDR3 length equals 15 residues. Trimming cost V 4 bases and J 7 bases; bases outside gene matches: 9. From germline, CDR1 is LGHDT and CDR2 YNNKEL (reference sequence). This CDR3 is CASSPGGVGGGELFF. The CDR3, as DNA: TGTGCCAGCAGCCCGGGGGGAGTAGGTGGCGGGGAGCTGTTTTTT.

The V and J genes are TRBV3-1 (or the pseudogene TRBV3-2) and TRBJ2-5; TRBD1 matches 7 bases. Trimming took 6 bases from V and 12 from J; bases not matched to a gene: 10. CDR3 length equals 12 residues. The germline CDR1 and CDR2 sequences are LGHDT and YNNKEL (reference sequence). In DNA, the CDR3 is TGTGCCAGCAGAACATACCCGGGACAGAAGTACTTC. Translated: CASRTYPGQKYF.

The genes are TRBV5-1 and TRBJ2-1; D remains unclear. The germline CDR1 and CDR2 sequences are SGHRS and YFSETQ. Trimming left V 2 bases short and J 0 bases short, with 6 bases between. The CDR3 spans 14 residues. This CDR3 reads CASSFGNSYNEQFF. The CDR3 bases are TGCGCCAGCAGCTTCGGTAACTCCTACAATGAGCAGTTCTTC.

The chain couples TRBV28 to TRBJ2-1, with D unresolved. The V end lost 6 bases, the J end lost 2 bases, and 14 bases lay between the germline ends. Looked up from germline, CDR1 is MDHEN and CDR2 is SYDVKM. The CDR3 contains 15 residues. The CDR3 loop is CASRYEDTPYNEQFF. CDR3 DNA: TGTGCCAGCAGGTACGAAGACACCCCCTACAATGAGCAGTTCTTC.

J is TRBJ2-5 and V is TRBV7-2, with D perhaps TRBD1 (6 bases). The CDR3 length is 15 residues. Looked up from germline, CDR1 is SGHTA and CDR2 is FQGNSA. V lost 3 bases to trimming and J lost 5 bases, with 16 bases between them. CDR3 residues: CASSFNRADGETQYF. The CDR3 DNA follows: TGTGCCAGCAGCTTCAACAGGGCTGACGGTGAGACCCAGTACTTC. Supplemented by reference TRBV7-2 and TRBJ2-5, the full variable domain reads GAGVSQSPSNKVTEKGKDVELRCDPISGHTALYWYRQSLGQGLEFLIYFQGNSAPDKSGLPSDRFSAERTGGSVSTLTIQRTQQEDSAVYLCASSFNRADGETQYFGPGTRLLVL.